This TCR beta chain was recorded in a study of blood T cell repertoires in COVID-19. Study summary: The analysed material was cDNA or gDNA that came from T cells, B-cell-depleted T cells, or PBMCs.

The ends were cut back, 5 bases at V and 5 bases at J, with 19 bases in the middle. In germline, CDR1 is LNHDA, CDR2 SQIVND (reference sequence). The CDR3 extends over 15 amino acids. Per the authors' pipeline: Nucleated cell counts were estimated from reference gene primer amplification. The table came from immunoSEQ multiplex PCR; TCRdb's copy has only in-frame clones and leaves some out. Clonal size and the V and J genes are those of that table, whereas D and trimming came from the DNA. The sample lists 95,000 or so clones, 79% occurring once. The source material was peripheral blood. V and J are TRBV19 and TRBJ2-7; weak D call: TRBD2 (6 bases). This sequence originates from a woman aged 80 or older with active or convalescent COVID-19. The CDR3 loop reads CASSPWTTPQNEQYF. In DNA, the CDR3 is TGTGCCAGTAGTCCGTGGACTACTCCTCAGAACGAGCAGTACTTC. The whole variable domain, filled in from reference TRBV19 and TRBJ2-7, reads DGGITQSPKYLFRKEGQNVTLSCEQNLNHDAMYWYRQDPGQGLRLIYYSQIVNDFQKGDIAEGYSVSREKKESFPLTVTSAQKNPTAFYLCASSPWTTPQNEQYFGPGTRLTVT.